This entry lists 17 T cell receptor beta chains sequenced from one sample in a study of T cell repertoires in cytomegalovirus infection. No cognate antigen is known for these TCRs. One entry per CDR3 protein results from TCRdb running MiXCR on the reads. The sample holds a few hundred thousand distinct CDR3 sequences, under 25% seen once. Sequenced here: cultured PBMCs, sampled from culture after CMV antigen stimulation. These receptors all stem from a human donor in good health (CMV status not recorded). Some clones in this sample may be carry-over from other donors' samples.

The chain couples TRBV18 to TRBJ2-2; no firm D call. The CDR3 length is 16 residues. CDR1 and CDR2 (germline): KGHSH, LQKENI. V was cut by 0 bases and J by 8 bases, with 16 bases left in between. The CDR3 reads CASSPPNAFGSGELFF. DNA for the CDR3: TGTGCCAGCTCACCACCGAACGCTTTTGGATCAGGGGAGCTGTTTTTT.

A few counts support this clonotype. J is TRBJ2-5 and V is TRBV2, with no clear D. Trimming shortened V by 5 bases and J by 5 bases, and 15 bases separated the two germline ends. The CDR3 contains 14 residues. Germline values: CDR1 SNHLY, CDR2 FYNNEI. CDR3 region: CASSLQSFGETQYF. In DNA form, the CDR3 reads TGTGCCAGCAGTTTACAGAGTTTCGGGGAGACCCAGTACTTC.

This clonotype has just a few counts. The CDR3 nucleotides read TGTGCCAGCACCCCACTTCAGGGTTTGGCAGATACGCAGTATTTT. Protein sequence: CASTPLQGLADTQYF. V gene TRBV27 combines with J gene TRBJ2-3; the D gene is possibly TRBD1 (5 bases). V lost 7 bases and J lost 4, with 18 bases in between. Germline V gives CDR1 MNHEY, CDR2 SMNVEV (reference sequence). The CDR3 loop spans 15 amino acids.

The J gene is TRBJ1-5, the V gene TRBV4-1; 7 positions agree with TRBD1. Germline V gene lookup returns CDR1 MGHRA and CDR2 YSYEKL. CDR3 length equals 15 residues. Trimming removed 4 bases from V and 7 bases from J; junction bases left unmatched: 10. The CDR3 loop is CASSLRQGTGQPQHF. CDR3 sequence (DNA): TGCGCCAGCAGCCTTCGACAGGGAACGGGGCAGCCCCAGCATTTT.

This clonotype was detected many times. The chain recombines TRBV7-8 with TRBJ1-1, with TRBD1 matching 8 bases. The V gene's germline CDR1 is SGHVS and CDR2 FQNEAQ. This CDR3 comprises 15 residues. V lost 6 bases and J lost 1; bases outside the gene matches: 7. The CDR3 nucleotides are TGTGCCAGCAGTTCCTGGACAGGGAGGAACACTGAAGCTTTCTTT. It is translated as CASSSWTGRNTEAFF.

This clonotype was recorded many times. The chain uses TRBV7-2 and TRBJ2-7; TRBD1 agrees at 9 bases. V was pared by 5 bases and J by 3 bases, with 2 bases of the junction left unmatched. The CDR3 length is 13 residues. Germline V gives CDR1 SGHTA, CDR2 FQGNSA. CDR3 coding DNA: TGTGCCAGCAGCCTGGACAGGGGCTACGAGCAGTACGTC. It encodes CASSLDRGYEQYV.

This clonotype has ten or more counts. The rearrangement uses TRBV7-2 and TRBJ1-2; D might be TRBD1 (5 bases). The CDR3 contains 13 residues. Trimming cost V 5 bases and J 1 base, with 8 bases left between them. Germline values: CDR1 SGHTA, CDR2 FQGNSA. The CDR3 reads CASSPDSNYGYTF. DNA of the CDR3: TGTGCCAGCAGCCCCGACAGTAACTATGGCTACACCTTC.

The chain joins TRBV18 to TRBJ1-1, with D maybe TRBD1 (5 bases). Germline V lookup: CDR1 KGHSH, CDR2 LQKENI. The CDR3 extends over 16 amino acids. Trimming left V 2 bases short and J 8 bases short, with 21 bases between. CDR3 bases: TGTGCCAGCTCACCAATCGGTGGATCCGGCAGGACAGAAGCTTTCTTT. Protein product: CASSPIGGSGRTEAFF.

This clonotype appeared many times. The chain joins TRBV7-2 to TRBJ1-1, with D unclear. Trimming took 5 bases from V and 1 from J, leaving 8 bases between them. The CDR3 covers 13 residues. Germline V lookup: CDR1 SGHTA, CDR2 FQGNSA. The CDR3 loop is CASSLRENTEAFF. The CDR3 DNA follows: TGTGCCAGCAGCCTCCGAGAGAACACTGAAGCTTTCTTT.

The chain has TRBV6-2 or TRBV6-3 and TRBJ2-2; 11 bases are shared with TRBD1. Germline V gene sequence: CDR1 MNHEY, CDR2 SVGEGT. V was pared by 6 bases and J by 6 bases, with 6 bases of the junction left unmatched. This CDR3 comprises 15 residues. DNA of the CDR3: TGTGCCAGCAGGCGGACAGGGGGCGCATCCGGGGAGCTGTTTTTT. It encodes CASRRTGGASGELFF.

The chain couples TRBV12-3 or TRBV12-4 to TRBJ2-7, with 13 positions matching TRBD2. V was clipped by 6 bases and J by 4 bases; unmatched bases: 9. CDR3 size: 16 residues. In nucleotides, the CDR3 is TGTGCCAGCAGCCCTGGGACTAGCGGGACCGGGTACGAGCAGTACTTC. It translates to CASSPGTSGTGYEQYF.

The chain recombines TRBV11-2 with TRBJ1-6; D is ambiguous. Trimming pared 2 bases from V and 8 bases from J, leaving 10 bases between. Germline CDR1 reads SGHAT; CDR2 reads FQNNGV. CDR3 length equals 14 residues. The CDR3 bases are TGTGCCAGCAGCTTACCGTACCAGGATTCACCCCTCCACTTT. This sequence encodes CASSLPYQDSPLHF.

This clonotype was counted ten times or more. The chain has TRBV7-9 and TRBJ1-1; no clear D gene. V was cut by 2 bases and J by 1 base, with 14 bases left in between. CDR1 is SEHNR, CDR2 FQNEAQ, per germline (reference sequence). This CDR3 region has 16 residues. CDR3 nucleotides: TGTGCCAGCAGCTTACGGTCTCGTGCGTGGAACACTGAAGCTTTCTTT. Encoded protein: CASSLRSRAWNTEAFF.

This clonotype was counted ten times or more. This rearrangement joins TRBV13 to TRBJ2-1, with TRBD2 matching over 12 bases. From germline, CDR1 is PRHDT and CDR2 FYEKMQ (reference sequence). The junction had 15 bases not matched to a gene; V was cut back by 7 bases and J by 5 bases. The CDR3 sequence is 18 residues long. The CDR3 sequence is CASTRTRLAGVWDNEQFF. The DNA for the CDR3 is TGTGCCAGCACACGAACCCGACTAGCGGGAGTTTGGGACAATGAGCAGTTCTTC.

The chain couples TRBV2 to TRBJ2-7, with 8 nucleotides matching TRBD1. This CDR3 region has 13 residues. V shed 3 bases, J shed 2 bases, and the junction held 0 bases outside the gene matches. Germline V gene data show CDR1 as SNHLY and CDR2 as FYNNEI. The CDR3 here is CASSEDRAYEQYF. The CDR3 DNA is TGTGCCAGCAGTGAGGACAGGGCCTACGAGCAGTACTTC.

This clonotype was picked up many times. The CDR3 DNA sequence: TGTGCCAGCCAACGGGGGGTCCAATCGACCCAGTACTTC. Protein sequence: CASQRGVQSTQYF. V usage is TRBV7-2 and J usage is TRBJ2-5, with 7 bases that match TRBD2. This CDR3 is 13 amino acids long. V dropped 8 bases and J dropped 7; count of bases not matched to a gene: 10. Looked up from germline, CDR1 is SGHTA and CDR2 is FQGNSA. Drawing the rest from reference TRBV7-2 and TRBJ2-5, the complete variable domain is GAGVSQSPSNKVTEKGKDVELRCDPISGHTALYWYRQSLGQGLEFLIYFQGNSAPDKSGLPSDRFSAERTGGSVSTLTIQRTQQEDSAVYLCASQRGVQSTQYFGPGTRLLVL.

The chain is built from TRBV12-3 or TRBV12-4 and TRBJ1-5, with unresolved D. The CDR3 is 12 amino acids. V was shortened by 2 bases and J by 7 bases, with 6 bases between the two germline ends. The CDR3, as DNA: TGTGCCAGCAGTTTAACGTACCAGCCCCAGCATTTT. It codes for CASSLTYQPQHF.